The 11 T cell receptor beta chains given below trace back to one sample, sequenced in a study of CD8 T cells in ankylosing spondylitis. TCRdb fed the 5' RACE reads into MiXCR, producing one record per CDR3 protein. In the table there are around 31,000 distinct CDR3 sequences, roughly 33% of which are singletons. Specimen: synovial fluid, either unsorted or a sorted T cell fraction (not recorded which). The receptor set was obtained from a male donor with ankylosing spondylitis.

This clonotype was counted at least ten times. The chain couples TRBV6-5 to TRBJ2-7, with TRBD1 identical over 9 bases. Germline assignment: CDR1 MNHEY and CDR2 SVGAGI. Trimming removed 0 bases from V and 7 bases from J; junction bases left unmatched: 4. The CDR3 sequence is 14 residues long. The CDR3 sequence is CASSYSGTGREQYF. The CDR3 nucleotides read TGTGCCAGCAGTTACTCGGGGACAGGGCGAGAGCAGTACTTC.

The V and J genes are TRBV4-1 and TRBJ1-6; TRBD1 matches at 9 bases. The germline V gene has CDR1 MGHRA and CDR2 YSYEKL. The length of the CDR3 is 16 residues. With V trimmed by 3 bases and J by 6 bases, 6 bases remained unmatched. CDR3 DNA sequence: TGCGCCAGCAGCCAGATGACAGGGGGAGGTAATTCACCCCTCCACTTT. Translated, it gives CASSQMTGGGNSPLHF.

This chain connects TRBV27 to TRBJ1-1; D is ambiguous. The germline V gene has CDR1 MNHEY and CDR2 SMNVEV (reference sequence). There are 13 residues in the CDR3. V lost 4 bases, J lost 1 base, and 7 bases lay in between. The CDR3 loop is CASSSMRNTEAFF. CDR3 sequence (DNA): TGTGCCAGCAGTTCTATGAGGAACACTGAAGCTTTCTTT.

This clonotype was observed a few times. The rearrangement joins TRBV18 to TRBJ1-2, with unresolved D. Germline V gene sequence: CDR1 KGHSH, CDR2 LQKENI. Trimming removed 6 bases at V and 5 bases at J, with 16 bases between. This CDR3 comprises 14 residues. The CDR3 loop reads CASSTHPGGYGYTF. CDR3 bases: TGTGCCAGCTCCACCCATCCAGGAGGGTATGGCTACACCTTC.

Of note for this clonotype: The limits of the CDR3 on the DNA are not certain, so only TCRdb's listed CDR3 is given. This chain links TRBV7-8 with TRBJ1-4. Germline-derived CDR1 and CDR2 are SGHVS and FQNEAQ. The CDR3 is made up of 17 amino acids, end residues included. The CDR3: CASSLISREADEKTVFF.

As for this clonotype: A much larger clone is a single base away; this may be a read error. CDR3 sequence: CSAGTVDGYGYTF. CDR3 DNA sequence: TGCAGCGCCGGGACAGTGGACGGCTATGGCTACACCTTC. The chain couples TRBV29-1 to TRBJ1-2, with 7 bases lining up with TRBD1. V gave up 7 bases and J gave up 4 bases; unmatched junction bases: 9. CDR3 length: 13 residues. In germline, CDR1 is SQVTM, CDR2 ANQGSEA.

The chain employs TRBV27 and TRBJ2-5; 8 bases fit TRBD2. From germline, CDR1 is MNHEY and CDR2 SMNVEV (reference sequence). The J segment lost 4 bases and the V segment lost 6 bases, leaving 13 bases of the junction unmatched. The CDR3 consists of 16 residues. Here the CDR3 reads CASSPSEAGATETQYF. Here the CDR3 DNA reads TGTGCCAGCAGCCCCTCTGAAGCGGGAGCCACAGAGACCCAGTACTTC.

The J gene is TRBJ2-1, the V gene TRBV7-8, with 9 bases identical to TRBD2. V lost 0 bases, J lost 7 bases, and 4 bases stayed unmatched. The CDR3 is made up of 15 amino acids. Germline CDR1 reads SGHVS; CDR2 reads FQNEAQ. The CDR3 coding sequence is TGTGCCAGCAGCTTAGCTAGCGGGAGTTCAAATGAGCAGTTCTTC. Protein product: CASSLASGSSNEQFF.

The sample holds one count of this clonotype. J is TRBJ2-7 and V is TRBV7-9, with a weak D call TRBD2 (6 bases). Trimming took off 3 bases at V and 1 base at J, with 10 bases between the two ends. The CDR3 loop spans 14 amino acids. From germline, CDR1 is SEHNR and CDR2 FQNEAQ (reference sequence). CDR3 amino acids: CASSLSGESYEQYF. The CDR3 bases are TGTGCCAGCAGCTTGTCGGGGGAATCCTACGAGCAGTACTTC.

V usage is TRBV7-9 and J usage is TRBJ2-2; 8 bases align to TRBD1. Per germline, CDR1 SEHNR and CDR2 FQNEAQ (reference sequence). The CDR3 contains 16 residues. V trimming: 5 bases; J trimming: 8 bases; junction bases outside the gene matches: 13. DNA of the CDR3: TGTGCCAGCAGCCGCGGGACAGGCGCGCTATTAGGGGAGCTGTTTTTT. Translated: CASSRGTGALLGELFF. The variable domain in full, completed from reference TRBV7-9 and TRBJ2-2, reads DTGVSQNPRHKITKRGQNVTFRCDPISEHNRLYWYRQTLGQGPEFLTYFQNEAQLEKSRLLSDRFSAERPKGSFSTLEIQRTEQGDSAMYLCASSRGTGALLGELFFGEGSRLTVL.

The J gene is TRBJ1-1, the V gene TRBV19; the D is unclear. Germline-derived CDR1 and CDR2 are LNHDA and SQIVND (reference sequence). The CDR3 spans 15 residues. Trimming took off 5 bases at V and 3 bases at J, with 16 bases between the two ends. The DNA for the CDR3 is TGTGCCAGTAGTCCACCCTGGTCGGGCGACACTGAAGCTTTCTTT. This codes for CASSPPWSGDTEAFF.